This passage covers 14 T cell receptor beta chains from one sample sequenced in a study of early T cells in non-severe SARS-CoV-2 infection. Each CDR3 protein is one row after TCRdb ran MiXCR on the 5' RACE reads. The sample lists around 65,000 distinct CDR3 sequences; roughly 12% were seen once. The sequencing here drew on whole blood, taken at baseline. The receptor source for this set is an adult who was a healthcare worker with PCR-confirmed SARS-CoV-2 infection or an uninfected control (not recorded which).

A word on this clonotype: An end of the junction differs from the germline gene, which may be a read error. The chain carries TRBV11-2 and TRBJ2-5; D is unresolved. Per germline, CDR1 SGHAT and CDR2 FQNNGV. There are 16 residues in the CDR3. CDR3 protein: CASSSFIRPIQEAQYF. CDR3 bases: TGTGCCAGCAGCTCCTTTATTCGCCCGATACAAGAGGCCCAGTACTTC.

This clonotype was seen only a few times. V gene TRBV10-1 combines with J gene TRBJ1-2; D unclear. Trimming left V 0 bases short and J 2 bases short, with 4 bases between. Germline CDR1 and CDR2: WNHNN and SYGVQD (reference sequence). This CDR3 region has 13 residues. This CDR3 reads CASSESENYGYTF. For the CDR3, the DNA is TGCGCCAGCAGTGAGTCCGAGAACTATGGCTACACCTTC.

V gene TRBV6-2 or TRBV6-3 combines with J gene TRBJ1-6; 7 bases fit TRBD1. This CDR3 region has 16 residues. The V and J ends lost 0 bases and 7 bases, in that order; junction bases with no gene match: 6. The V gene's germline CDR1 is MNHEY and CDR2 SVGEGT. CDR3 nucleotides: TGTGCCAGCAGTTACTCGAGGAGGGGGCTCAATTCACCCCTCCACTTT. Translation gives CASSYSRRGLNSPLHF.

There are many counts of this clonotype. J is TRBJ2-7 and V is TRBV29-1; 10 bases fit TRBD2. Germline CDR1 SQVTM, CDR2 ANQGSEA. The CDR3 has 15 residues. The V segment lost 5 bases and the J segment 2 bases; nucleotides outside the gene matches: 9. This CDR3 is CSVLGIAGGAYEQYF. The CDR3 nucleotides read TGCAGCGTTCTAGGGATAGCGGGAGGCGCCTACGAGCAGTACTTC.

The DNA for the CDR3 is TGTGCCAGCAGTAGCAGGCTGAACACTGAAGCTTTCTTT. It translates to CASSSRLNTEAFF. The chain employs TRBV25-1 and TRBJ1-1; D is unresolved. Germline V gene data show CDR1 as MGHDK and CDR2 as SYGVNS. This CDR3 region has 13 residues. The V gene lost 5 bases and the J gene lost 0 bases, with 7 bases spanning the gap.

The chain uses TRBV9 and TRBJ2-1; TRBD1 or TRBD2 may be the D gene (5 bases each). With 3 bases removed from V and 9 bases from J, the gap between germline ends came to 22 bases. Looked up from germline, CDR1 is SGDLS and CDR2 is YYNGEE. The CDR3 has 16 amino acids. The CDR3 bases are TGTGCCAGCAGCGCTGGCCCCGGGACGGGGCAGGGTGAGCAGTTCTTC. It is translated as CASSAGPGTGQGEQFF.

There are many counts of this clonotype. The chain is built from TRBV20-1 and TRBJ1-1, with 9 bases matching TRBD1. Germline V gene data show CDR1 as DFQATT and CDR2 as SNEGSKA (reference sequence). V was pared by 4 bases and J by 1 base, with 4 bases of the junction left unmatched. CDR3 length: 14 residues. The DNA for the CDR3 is TGCAGTGCTAACCGGGACAGGGCGAACACTGAAGCTTTCTTT. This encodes CSANRDRANTEAFF.

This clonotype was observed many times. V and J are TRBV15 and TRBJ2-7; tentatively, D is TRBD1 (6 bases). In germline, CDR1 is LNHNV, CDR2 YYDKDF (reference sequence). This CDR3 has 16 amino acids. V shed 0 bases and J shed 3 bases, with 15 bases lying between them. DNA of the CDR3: TGTGCCACCAGCAGAGATCAGAGACAGGACGACTACGAGCAGTACTTC. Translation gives CATSRDQRQDDYEQYF.

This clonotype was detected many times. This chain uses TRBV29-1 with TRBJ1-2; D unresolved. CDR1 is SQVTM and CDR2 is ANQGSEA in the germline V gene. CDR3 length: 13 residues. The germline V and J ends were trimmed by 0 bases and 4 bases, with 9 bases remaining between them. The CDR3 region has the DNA TGCAGCGTTGAAGATCGAGACACCTATGGCTACACCTTC. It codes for CSVEDRDTYGYTF.

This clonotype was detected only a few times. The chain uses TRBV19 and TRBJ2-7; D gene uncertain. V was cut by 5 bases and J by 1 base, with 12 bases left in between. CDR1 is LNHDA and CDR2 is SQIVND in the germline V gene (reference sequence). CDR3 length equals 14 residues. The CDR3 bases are TGTGCCAGTAGTTACGTATTGGGTTCCTACGAGCAGTACTTC. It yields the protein CASSYVLGSYEQYF.

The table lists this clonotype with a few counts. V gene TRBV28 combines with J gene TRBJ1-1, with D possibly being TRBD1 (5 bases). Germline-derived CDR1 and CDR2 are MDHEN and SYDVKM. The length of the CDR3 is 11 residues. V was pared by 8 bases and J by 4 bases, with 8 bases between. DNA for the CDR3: TGTGCCAGCGTCAGGGTCACTGAAGCTTTCTTT. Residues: CASVRVTEAFF.

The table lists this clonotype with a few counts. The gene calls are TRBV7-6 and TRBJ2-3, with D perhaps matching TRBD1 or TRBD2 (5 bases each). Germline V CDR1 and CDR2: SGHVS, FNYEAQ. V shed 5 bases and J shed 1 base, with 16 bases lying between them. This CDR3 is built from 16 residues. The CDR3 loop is CASSPEGSLRTDTQYF. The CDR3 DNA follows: TGTGCCAGCAGCCCCGAGGGGAGTCTCCGCACAGATACGCAGTATTTT.

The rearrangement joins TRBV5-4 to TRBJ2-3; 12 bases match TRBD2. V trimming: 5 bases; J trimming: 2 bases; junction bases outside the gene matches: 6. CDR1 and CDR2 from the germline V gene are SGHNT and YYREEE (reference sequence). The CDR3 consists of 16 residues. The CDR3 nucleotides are TGTGCCAGCAGACTGACTAGCGGGAGCCCCACAGATACGCAGTATTTT. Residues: CASRLTSGSPTDTQYF.

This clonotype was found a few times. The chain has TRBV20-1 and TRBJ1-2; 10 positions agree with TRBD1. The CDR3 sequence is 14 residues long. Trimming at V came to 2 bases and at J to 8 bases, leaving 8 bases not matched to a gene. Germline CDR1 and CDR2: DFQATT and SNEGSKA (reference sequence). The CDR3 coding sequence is TGCAGTGCTAGACTCGGACAGGGGGTGAAGGGCTACACCTTC. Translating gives CSARLGQGVKGYTF.